Below are 5 T cell receptor beta chains sequenced from a single sample in a study of cytomegalovirus exposure and HLA in healthy donors. PCR employed 60 Vbeta and 13 Jbeta primers. Generated by immunoSEQ multiplex PCR, the TCRdb table keeps only in-frame clones and is missing some. The data show approximately 190,000 clones, with 75% to 90% seen just once and approximately 6.5% held by the top ten. Specimen: PBMCs. These receptors were taken from a woman in her fifties or sixties in good health and CMV-seropositive.

The rearrangement links TRBV5-1 to TRBJ1-2; unclear D gene. The CDR3 contains 14 residues. Germline-derived CDR1 and CDR2 are SGHRS and YFSETQ. Trimming left V 2 bases short and J 8 bases short, with 16 bases between. For the CDR3, the DNA is TGCGCCAGCAGCTTCAGTGGAGATGAAGTAGGCTACACCTTC. This gives the protein CASSFSGDEVGYTF. The full variable domain, in which reference TRBV5-1 and TRBJ1-2 provide the parts outside the CDR3, is KAGVTQTPRYLIKTRGQQVTLSCSPISGHRSVSWYQQTPGQGLQFLFEYFSETQRNKGNFPGRFSGRQFSNSRSEMNVSTLELGDSALYLCASSFSGDEVGYTFGSGTRLTVV.

This sequence joins TRBV5-1 and TRBJ2-2, with a possible D match to TRBD1 (6 bases). Germline CDR1 SGHRS, CDR2 YFSETQ. The CDR3 runs to 15 residues. V was clipped by 0 bases and J by 0 bases, with 6 bases between them. CDR3 in amino acids: CASSLDRANTGELFF. CDR3 coding DNA: TGCGCCAGCAGCTTGGACAGGGCGAACACCGGGGAGCTGTTTTTT.

In this sample, this clone turned up a few times. The chain recombines TRBV7-9 with TRBJ1-4; unclear D gene. Germline V gene data show CDR1 as SEHNR and CDR2 as FQNEAQ (reference sequence). The CDR3 sequence is 12 residues long. V lost 3 bases to trimming and J lost 8 bases, with 7 bases between them. For the CDR3, the DNA is TGTGCCAGCAGCTTCGGAGGCGAAAAACTGTTTTTT. It yields the protein CASSFGGEKLFF.

The rearrangement links TRBV19 to TRBJ1-2, with TRBD1 matching over 7 bases. CDR1 and CDR2 from the germline V gene are LNHDA and SQIVND (reference sequence). This CDR3 region has 13 residues. J gave up 4 bases and V 2 bases, and 1 base lay outside the gene matches. CDR3 in amino acids: CASSISGGYGYTF. The CDR3, as DNA: TGTGCCAGTAGTATATCAGGGGGCTATGGCTACACCTTC.

J is TRBJ2-7 and V is TRBV6-1, with 7 bases identical to TRBD1. Per the germline V gene, CDR1 is MNHNS and CDR2 is SASEGT. CDR3 length equals 17 residues. V trimming: 3 bases; J trimming: 0 bases; junction bases outside the gene matches: 11. The CDR3 bases are TGTGCCAGCAGTGACCCCCGCTTACAGGGGCCCTCCTACGAGCAGTACTTC. It specifies CASSDPRLQGPSYEQYF.